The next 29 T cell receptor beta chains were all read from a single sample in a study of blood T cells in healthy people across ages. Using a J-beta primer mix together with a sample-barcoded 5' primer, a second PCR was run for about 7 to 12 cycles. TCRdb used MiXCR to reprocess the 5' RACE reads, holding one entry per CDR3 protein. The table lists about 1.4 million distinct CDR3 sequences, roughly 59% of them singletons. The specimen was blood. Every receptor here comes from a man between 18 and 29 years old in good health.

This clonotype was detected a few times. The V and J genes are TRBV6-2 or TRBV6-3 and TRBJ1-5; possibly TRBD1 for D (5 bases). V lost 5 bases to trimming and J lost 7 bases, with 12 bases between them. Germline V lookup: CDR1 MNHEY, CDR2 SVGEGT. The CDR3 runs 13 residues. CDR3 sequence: CASSRDGGQPQHF. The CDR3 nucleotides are TGTGCCAGCAGTCGGGACGGCGGACAGCCCCAGCATTTT.

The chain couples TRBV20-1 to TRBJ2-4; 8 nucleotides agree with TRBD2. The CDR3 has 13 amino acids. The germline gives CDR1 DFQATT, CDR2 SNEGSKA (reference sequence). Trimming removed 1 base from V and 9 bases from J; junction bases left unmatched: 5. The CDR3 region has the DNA TGCAGTGCTAGAGCGGGAGGGAAGGGCATTCAGTACTTC. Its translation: CSARAGGKGIQYF.

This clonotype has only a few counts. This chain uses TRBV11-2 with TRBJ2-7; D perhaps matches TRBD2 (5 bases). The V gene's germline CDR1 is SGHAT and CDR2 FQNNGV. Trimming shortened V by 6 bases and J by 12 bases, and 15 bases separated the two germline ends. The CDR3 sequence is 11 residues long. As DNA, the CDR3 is TGTGCCAGCAGTTATGGGCTAGCTCCGTACTTC. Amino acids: CASSYGLAPYF.

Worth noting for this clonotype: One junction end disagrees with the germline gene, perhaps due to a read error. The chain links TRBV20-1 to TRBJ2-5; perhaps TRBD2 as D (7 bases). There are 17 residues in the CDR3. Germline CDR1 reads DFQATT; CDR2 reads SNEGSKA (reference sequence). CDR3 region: CSTRDLSRGAVQETQYF. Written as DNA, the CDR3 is TGCAGTACTAGAGATCTTAGTCGGGGGGCGGTACAAGAGACCCAGTACTTC.

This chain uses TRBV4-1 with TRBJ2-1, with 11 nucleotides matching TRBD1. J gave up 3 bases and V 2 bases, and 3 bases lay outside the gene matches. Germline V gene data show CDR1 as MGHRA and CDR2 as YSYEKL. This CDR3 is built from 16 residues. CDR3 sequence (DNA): TGCGCCAGCAGCCAATGGACAGGGGGCATCTACAATGAGCAGTTCTTC. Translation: CASSQWTGGIYNEQFF.

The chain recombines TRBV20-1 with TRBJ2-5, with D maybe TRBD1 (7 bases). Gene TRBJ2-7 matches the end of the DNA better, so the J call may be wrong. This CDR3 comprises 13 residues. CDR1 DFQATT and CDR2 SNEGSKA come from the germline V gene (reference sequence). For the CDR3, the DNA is TGCAGTGCTATGACAGGGACTCGCTACGAGCAGTACTTC. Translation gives CSAMTGTRYEQYF.

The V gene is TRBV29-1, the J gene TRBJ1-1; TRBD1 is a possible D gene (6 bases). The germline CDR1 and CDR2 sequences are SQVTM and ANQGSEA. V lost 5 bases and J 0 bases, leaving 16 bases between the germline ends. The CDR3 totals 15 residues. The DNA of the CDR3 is TGCAGCGTTCACAGGCAGGGGCGCTTGAACACTGAAGCTTTCTTT. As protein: CSVHRQGRLNTEAFF.

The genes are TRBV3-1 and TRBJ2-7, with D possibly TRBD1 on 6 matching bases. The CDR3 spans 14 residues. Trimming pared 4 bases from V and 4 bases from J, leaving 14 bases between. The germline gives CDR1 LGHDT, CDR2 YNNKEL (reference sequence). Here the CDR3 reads CASSPGAWRYEQYF. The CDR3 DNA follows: TGTGCCAGCAGCCCAGGGGCCTGGAGATACGAGCAGTACTTC.

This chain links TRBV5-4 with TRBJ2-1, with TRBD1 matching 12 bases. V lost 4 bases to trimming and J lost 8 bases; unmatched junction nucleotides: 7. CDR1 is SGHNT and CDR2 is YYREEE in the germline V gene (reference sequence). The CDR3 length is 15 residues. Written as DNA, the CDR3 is TGTGCCAGCAGCCTAACGGGACAGGGGGCTGATGAGCAGTTCTTC. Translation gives CASSLTGQGADEQFF.

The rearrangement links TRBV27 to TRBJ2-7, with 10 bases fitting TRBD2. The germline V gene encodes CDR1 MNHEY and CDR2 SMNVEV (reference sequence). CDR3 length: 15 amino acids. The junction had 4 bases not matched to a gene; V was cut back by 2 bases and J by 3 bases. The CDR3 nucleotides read TGTGCCAGCAGTTTACTAGCGGGAGAAATCTACGAGCAGTACTTC. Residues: CASSLLAGEIYEQYF.

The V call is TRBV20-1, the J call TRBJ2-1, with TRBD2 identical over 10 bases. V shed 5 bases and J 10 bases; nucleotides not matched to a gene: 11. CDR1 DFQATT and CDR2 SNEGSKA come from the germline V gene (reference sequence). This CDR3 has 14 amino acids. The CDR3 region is CSAPKREGFEEQFF. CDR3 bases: TGCAGTGCTCCAAAGCGGGAGGGCTTCGAGGAGCAGTTCTTC.

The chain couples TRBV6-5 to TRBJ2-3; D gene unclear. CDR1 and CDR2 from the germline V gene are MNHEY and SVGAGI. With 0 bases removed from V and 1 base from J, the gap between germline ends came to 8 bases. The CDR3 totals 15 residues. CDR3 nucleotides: TGTGCCAGCAGTTACTCGACGGACCGCACAGATACGCAGTATTTT. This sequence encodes CASSYSTDRTDTQYF.

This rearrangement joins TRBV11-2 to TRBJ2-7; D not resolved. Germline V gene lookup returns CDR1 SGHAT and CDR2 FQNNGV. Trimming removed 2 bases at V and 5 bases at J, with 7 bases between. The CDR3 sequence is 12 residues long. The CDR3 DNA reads TGTGCCAGCAGCTTAATCTTGAACGAGCAGTACTTC. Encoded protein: CASSLILNEQYF. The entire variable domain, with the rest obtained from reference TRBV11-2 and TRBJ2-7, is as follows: EAGVAQSPRYKIIEKRQSVAFWCNPISGHATLYWYQQILGQGPKLLIQFQNNGVVDDSQLPKDRFSAERLKGVDSTLKIQPAKLEDSAVYLCASSLILNEQYFGPGTRLTVT.

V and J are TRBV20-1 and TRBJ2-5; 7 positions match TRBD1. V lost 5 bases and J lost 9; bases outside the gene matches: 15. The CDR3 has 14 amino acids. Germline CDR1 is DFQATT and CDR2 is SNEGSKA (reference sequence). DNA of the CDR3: TGCAGTGCTGCCCTCGGGACAGCCTCATGGGCCCAGTACTTC. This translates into CSAALGTASWAQYF.

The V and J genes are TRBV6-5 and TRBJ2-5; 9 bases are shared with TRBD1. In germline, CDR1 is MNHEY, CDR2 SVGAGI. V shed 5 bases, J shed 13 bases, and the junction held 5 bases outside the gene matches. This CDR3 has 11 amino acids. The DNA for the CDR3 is TGTGCCAGCAGTACCCGGGACAGGGTGTACTTC. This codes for CASSTRDRVYF.

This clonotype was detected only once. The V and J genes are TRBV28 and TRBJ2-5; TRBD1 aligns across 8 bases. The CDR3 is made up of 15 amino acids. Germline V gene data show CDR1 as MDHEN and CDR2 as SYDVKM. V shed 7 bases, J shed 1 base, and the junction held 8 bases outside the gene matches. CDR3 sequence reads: CASNPPGQAQETQYF. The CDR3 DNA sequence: TGTGCCAGCAATCCACCGGGACAGGCCCAAGAGACCCAGTACTTC.

CDR3 coding DNA: TGTGCCAGCAGTGTTCTAGGGCGGGAGACCCAGTACTTC. Translating gives CASSVLGRETQYF. The rearrangement links TRBV6-1 to TRBJ2-5, with D unresolved. Trimming removed 4 bases at V and 5 bases at J, with 11 bases between. From germline, CDR1 is MNHNS and CDR2 SASEGT. This CDR3 spans 13 amino acids.

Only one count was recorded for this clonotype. The CDR3 region has the DNA TGCAGCGTTCCCACTAGTGGCGATGAGCAGTTCTTC. Its translation is CSVPTSGDEQFF. The gene calls are TRBV29-1 and TRBJ2-1; D may be TRBD2 (5 bases). Trimming left V 5 bases short and J 8 bases short, with 13 bases between. This CDR3 is built from 12 residues. In germline, CDR1 is SQVTM, CDR2 ANQGSEA.

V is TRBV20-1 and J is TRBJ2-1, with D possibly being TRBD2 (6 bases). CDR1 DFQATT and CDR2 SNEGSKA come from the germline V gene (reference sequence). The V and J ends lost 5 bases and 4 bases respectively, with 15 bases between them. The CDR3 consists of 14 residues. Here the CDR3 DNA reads TGCAGTGCTCCCCGACCCGGGGGTTACAATGAGCAGTTCTTC. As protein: CSAPRPGGYNEQFF.

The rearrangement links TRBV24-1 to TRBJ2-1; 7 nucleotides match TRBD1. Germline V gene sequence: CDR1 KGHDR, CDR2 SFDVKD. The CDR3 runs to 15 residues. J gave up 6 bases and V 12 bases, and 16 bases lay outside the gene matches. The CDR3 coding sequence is TGTGCCCTCCACAGGGGTGAAGGTCCATCCAATGAGCAGTTCTTC. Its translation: CALHRGEGPSNEQFF.

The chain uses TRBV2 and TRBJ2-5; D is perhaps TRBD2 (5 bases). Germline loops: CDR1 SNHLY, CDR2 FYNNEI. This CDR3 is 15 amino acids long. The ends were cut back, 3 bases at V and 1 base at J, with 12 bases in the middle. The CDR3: CASSDIRRFQETQYF. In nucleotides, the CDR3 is TGTGCCAGCAGTGATATACGGAGGTTCCAAGAGACCCAGTACTTC.

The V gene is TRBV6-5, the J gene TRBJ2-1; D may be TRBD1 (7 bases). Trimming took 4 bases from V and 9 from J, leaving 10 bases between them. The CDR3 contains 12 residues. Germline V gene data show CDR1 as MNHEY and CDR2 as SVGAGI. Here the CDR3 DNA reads TGTGCCAGCAGTTTGCAGGGGGGTGAGCAGTTCTTC. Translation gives CASSLQGGEQFF.

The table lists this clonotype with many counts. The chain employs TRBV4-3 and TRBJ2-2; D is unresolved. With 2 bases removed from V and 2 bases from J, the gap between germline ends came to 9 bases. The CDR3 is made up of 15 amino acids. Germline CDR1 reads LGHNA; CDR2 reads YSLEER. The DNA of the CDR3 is TGCGCCAGCAGCCAATTCCGGGCCAACACCGGGGAGCTGTTTTTT. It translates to CASSQFRANTGELFF.

CDR3 sequence (DNA): TGTGCCAGCAGCGACGCCACGGCAGCGGGGCAAGAGACCCAGTACTTC. This sequence encodes CASSDATAAGQETQYF. The chain joins TRBV9 to TRBJ2-5; 7 nucleotides line up with TRBD2. The CDR3 is 16 residues long. J lost 2 bases, V lost 3 bases, and 10 bases had no gene match. CDR1 is SGDLS, CDR2 YYNGEE, per germline.

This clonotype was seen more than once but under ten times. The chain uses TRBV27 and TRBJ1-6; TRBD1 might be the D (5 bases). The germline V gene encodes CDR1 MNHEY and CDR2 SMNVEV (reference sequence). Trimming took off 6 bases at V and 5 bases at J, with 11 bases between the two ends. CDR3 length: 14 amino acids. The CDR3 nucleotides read TGTGCCAGCAGAAGGGGTGTCGATAATTCACCCCTCCACTTT. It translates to CASRRGVDNSPLHF.

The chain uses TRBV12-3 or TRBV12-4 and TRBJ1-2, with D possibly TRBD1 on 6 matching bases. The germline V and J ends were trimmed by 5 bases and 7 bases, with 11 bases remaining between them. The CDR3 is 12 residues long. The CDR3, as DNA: TGTGCCAGCAGTGGGGGGCGCCGTGGCTACACCTTC. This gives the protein CASSGGRRGYTF.

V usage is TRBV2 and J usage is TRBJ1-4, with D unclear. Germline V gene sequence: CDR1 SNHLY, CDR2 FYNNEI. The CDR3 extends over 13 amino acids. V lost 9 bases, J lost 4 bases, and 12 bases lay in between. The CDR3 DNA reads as TGTGCCAGTAGAAACAGAATTAATGAAAAACTGTTTTTT. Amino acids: CASRNRINEKLFF.

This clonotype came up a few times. This CDR3 reads CATSRDLLRGETQYF. The CDR3 region has the DNA TGTGCCACCAGCAGAGATCTACTTCGAGGAGAGACCCAGTACTTC. The rearrangement uses TRBV15 and TRBJ2-5; no firm D call. V shed 0 bases and J shed 4 bases, with 12 bases lying between them. Germline V lookup: CDR1 LNHNV, CDR2 YYDKDF (reference sequence). CDR3 length: 15 amino acids.

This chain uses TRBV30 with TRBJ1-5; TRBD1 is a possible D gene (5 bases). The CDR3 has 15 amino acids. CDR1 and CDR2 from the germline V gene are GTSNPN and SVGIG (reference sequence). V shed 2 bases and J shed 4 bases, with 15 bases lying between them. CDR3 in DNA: TGTGCCTGGAGTACCCGGGGGGAACCAAATCAGCCCCAGCATTTT. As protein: CAWSTRGEPNQPQHF.